This T cell receptor (beta chain) appears in the sequencing data of a study of technical replicates of blood from a few donors. Produced via immunoSEQ multiplex PCR; TCRdb's table is partial and in-frame only. The table has roughly 15,000 clones, just under 85% seen once. What was sequenced was PBMCs. This receptor was identified in a human donor in good health.

The CDR3 DNA sequence: TGTGCCAGCAGCTCAAGCGGTCTGAGGGTGGTGGAGACCCAGTACTTC. Its protein is CASSSSGLRVVETQYF. This chain uses TRBV7-9 with TRBJ2-5; a possible D gene is TRBD2 (5 bases). V gave up 4 bases and J gave up 5 bases, with 20 bases separating them. This CDR3 contains 16 residues. Germline loops: CDR1 SEHNR, CDR2 FQNEAQ (reference sequence). Together with reference TRBV7-9 and TRBJ2-5, the CDR3 gives the full variable domain: DTGVSQNPRHKITKRGQNVTFRCDPISEHNRLYWYRQTLGQGPEFLTYFQNEAQLEKSRLLSDRFSAERPKGSFSTLEIQRTEQGDSAMYLCASSSSGLRVVETQYFGPGTRLLVL.